This T cell receptor beta chain was documented in a study of beta chain features in type 1 diabetes. Study at large: In age, gender and cell yields, patients were similar to healthy donors. Over all samples combined, over 85 million sorted cells were examined. Study-level results: Type 1 diabetes patients had moderately but significantly shorter TCRB CDR3s in all four CD4+ subsets.

Isolated RNA was reverse transcribed in full, so expressed TCRB transcripts were sequenced. The table came from immunoSEQ multiplex PCR; TCRdb's copy has only in-frame clones and leaves some out. Of roughly 240,000 clones detected, about 24% appear once; the ten largest clones hold around 0.012%. About this clone: Antigen specificity is unknown.

V was clipped by 8 bases and J by 2 bases, with 8 bases between them. Per germline, CDR1 MDHEN and CDR2 SYDVKM. The CDR3 covers 12 residues. This receptor was obtained from a woman in her thirties with type 1 diabetes. The rearrangement joins TRBV28 to TRBJ2-3; no clear D gene. The sample comprised naive CD4+ T cells from blood. The CDR3 protein is CASAADTDTQYF. The CDR3 nucleotides are TGTGCCAGCGCGGCTGACACAGATACGCAGTATTTT.